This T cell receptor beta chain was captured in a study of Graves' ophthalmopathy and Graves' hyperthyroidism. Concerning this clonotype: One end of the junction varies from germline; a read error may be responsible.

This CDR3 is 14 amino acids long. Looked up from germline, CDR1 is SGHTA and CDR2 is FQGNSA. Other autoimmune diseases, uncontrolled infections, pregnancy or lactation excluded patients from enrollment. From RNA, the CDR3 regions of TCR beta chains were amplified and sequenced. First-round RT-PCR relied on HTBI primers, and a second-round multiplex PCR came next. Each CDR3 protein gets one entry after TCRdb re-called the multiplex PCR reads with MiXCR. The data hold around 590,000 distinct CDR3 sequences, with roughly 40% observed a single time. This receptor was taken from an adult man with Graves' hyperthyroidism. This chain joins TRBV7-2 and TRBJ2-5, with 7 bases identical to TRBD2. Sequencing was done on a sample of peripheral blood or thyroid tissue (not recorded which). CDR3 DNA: TGTGTCAGCAGCTATCCGACTAGCCCAGAGACCCAGTACTTC. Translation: CVSSYPTSPETQYF.